This T cell receptor beta chain was identified in a study of T-cell memory formation after mild COVID-19. Study background: Largely, the TCR clusters proved donor specific. Study results and limitations: Memory sampled before infection contained some responding clones, suggesting cross-reactive memory joined.

This clonotype came up a few times. Its target is unknown. TCRdb passed the 5' RACE reads through MiXCR, listing each CDR3 protein once. The sample carries 120,000 or so distinct CDR3 sequences, about 5.9% recorded once. The CDR3 covers 13 residues. The germline CDR1 and CDR2 sequences are SGHTA and FQGNSA. Trimming took 8 bases from V and 3 from J; bases not matched to a gene: 6. V usage is TRBV7-2 and J usage is TRBJ1-1; 7 bases fit TRBD1. The sample was PBMCs or a T cell subset sorted from them (not recorded which). The TCR sequence derives from an adult woman who had mild COVID-19 (a few samples of this study predate the infection). Cell type and time point are not known. CDR3 bases: TGTGCCAGCGGTCGACAGGGCGACACTGAAGCTTTCTTT. Protein: CASGRQGDTEAFF. Full variable domain (remainder filled in from reference TRBV7-2 and TRBJ1-1): GAGVSQSPSNKVTEKGKDVELRCDPISGHTALYWYRQSLGQGLEFLIYFQGNSAPDKSGLPSDRFSAERTGGSVSTLTIQRTQQEDSAVYLCASGRQGDTEAFFGQGTRLTVV.